This entry describes one TCR beta chain. What it binds is not known. The data were taken from a study of OX40 agonist ivuxolimab in advanced cancers. Across the whole study: Ivuxolimab is a fully human IgG2 antibody that activates OX40 (CD134).

The table came from immunoSEQ multiplex PCR; TCRdb's copy has only in-frame clones and leaves some out. The table includes under 80,000 clones, 85% to 90% detected once. Germline V CDR1 and CDR2: LNHDA, SQIVND (reference sequence). Deletions cut 6 bases from V and 12 bases from J, with 13 bases between. The length of the CDR3 is 11 residues. Notes on the study in general: Doses of 0.1 to 3.0 mg/kg were accompanied by clonal expansion of CD4+ and CD8+ blood T cells by week 6.

The input for sequencing was CD4+ or CD8+ T cells sorted from blood, taken in a trial of the OX40 agonist ivuxolimab. This receptor was identified in an adult with an advanced solid tumor such as melanoma, head and neck, liver or kidney cancer. This chain uses TRBV19 with TRBJ2-3; D is perhaps TRBD2 (5 bases). CDR3 nucleotide sequence: TGTGCCAGTAGAGAGGGTAGCTCCCAGTATTTT. This gives the protein CASREGSSQYF.